Below are 17 T cell receptor beta chains sequenced from a single sample in a study of cytomegalovirus exposure and HLA in healthy donors (TCRdb year 2017). The method was the immunoSEQ multiplex PCR assay. The multiplex PCR relied on a mix of 60 forward primers for TCR Vbeta segments and 13 reverse primers for TCR Jbeta segments. Imported from immuneACCESS, the table was reduced by TCRdb to in-frame sequences with V and J called. These copies leave out some clones; in studies compared against another copy, an unresolved V gene accounts for under half, and the cause of the remainder is not known. Within this sample are about 150,000 clones, with more than 75% of them counted one time only. The leading ten clones occupy about 2.1% of the sample. Sequencing was performed on PBMCs. The receptors originated from a woman aged 18-35 years in good health and CMV-seronegative.

V usage is TRBV9 and J usage is TRBJ2-3; 8 bases fit TRBD2. The junction had 6 bases not matched to a gene; V was cut back by 3 bases and J by 0 bases. This CDR3 is built from 16 residues. Germline lookup yields CDR1 SGDLS and CDR2 YYNGEE. This CDR3 is CASSALLAVSTDTQYF. CDR3 nucleotide sequence: TGTGCCAGCAGCGCCCTACTAGCGGTTAGCACAGATACGCAGTATTTT. Drawing the rest from reference TRBV9 and TRBJ2-3, the complete variable domain is DSGVTQTPKHLITATGQRVTLRCSPRSGDLSVYWYQQSLDQGLQFLIQYYNGEERAKGNILERFSAQQFPDLHSELNLSSLELGDSALYFCASSALLAVSTDTQYFGPGTRLTVL.

The V and J genes are TRBV5-1 and TRBJ2-1, with TRBD1 matching over 9 bases. Germline V CDR1 and CDR2: SGHRS, YFSETQ. The CDR3 length is 15 residues. Trimming cost V 4 bases and J 8 bases; bases outside gene matches: 10. CDR3 in DNA: TGCGCCAGCAGCCCTGAGGGGACAGGGCTGCATGAGCAGTTCTTC. It specifies CASSPEGTGLHEQFF.

This clone was found once. The chain recombines TRBV21-1 with TRBJ1-6; the table's D call, TRBD1, was not checked against the DNA. TRBV21-1 has pseudogene status. This CDR3 is built from 19 residues. Here the CDR3 reads CASSKSGQYQRLHNSPLHF. CDR3 DNA sequence: TGTGCCAGCAGCAAATCCGGACAGTACCAACGCCTTCATAATTCACCCCTCCACTTT.

J is TRBJ2-7 and V is TRBV4-2, with 14 positions matching TRBD2. The length of the CDR3 is 15 residues. CDR1 and CDR2 (germline): LGHNA, YNFKEQ. V shed 4 bases, J shed 4 bases, and the junction held 3 bases outside the gene matches. The chain's CDR3 is CASSRGTSGGYEQYF. The DNA for the CDR3 is TGTGCCAGCAGCCGAGGGACTAGCGGGGGTTACGAGCAGTACTTC.

J is TRBJ2-1 and V is TRBV28; 10 nucleotides align to TRBD2. Germline V lookup: CDR1 MDHEN, CDR2 SYDVKM. The V gene end was trimmed by 3 bases and the J gene end by 2 bases; junction bases not matched to a gene: 10. The CDR3 spans 18 residues. CDR3 sequence reads: CASSFHRTGLAAYNEQFF. The CDR3 nucleotides are TGTGCCAGCAGTTTCCATCGGACTGGACTAGCGGCCTACAATGAGCAGTTCTTC.

The J gene is TRBJ1-6, the V gene TRBV18, with 7 bases aligning to TRBD1. This CDR3 has 15 amino acids. The germline V gene has CDR1 KGHSH and CDR2 LQKENI. The V gene end was trimmed by 2 bases and the J gene end by 7 bases; junction bases not matched to a gene: 5. CDR3 amino acids: CASSPGTVINSPLHF. As DNA, the CDR3 is TGTGCCAGCTCACCAGGGACAGTGATAAATTCACCCCTCCACTTT.

This rearrangement joins TRBV5-4 to TRBJ1-2; D not certain. V lost 1 base and J 7 bases, leaving 11 bases between the germline ends. The germline CDR1 and CDR2 sequences are SGHNT and YYREEE (reference sequence). The CDR3 sequence is 13 residues long. This chain's CDR3 is CASSLLGLLGYTF. For the CDR3, the DNA is TGTGCCAGCAGCTTGTTGGGCCTCCTTGGCTACACCTTC.

V usage is TRBV9 and J usage is TRBJ2-1, with 10 bases aligning to TRBD2. V was pared by 0 bases and J by 9 bases, with 6 bases of the junction left unmatched. Germline V gene lookup returns CDR1 SGDLS and CDR2 YYNGEE. The CDR3 consists of 15 residues. CDR3 region: CASSVEAGGRVEQFF. The CDR3 DNA reads as TGTGCCAGCAGCGTAGAAGCGGGGGGGCGAGTTGAGCAGTTCTTC.

This chain uses TRBV9 with TRBJ2-2; 11 nucleotides agree with TRBD2. Germline CDR1 reads SGDLS; CDR2 reads YYNGEE. The trim removed 5 bases at V and 6 bases at J, leaving 3 bases unmatched. The CDR3 is 14 residues long. CDR3 DNA: TGTGCCAGCAGGACTAGCGGGGCGTCCGGGGAGCTGTTTTTT. It encodes CASRTSGASGELFF.

V and J are TRBV7-2 and TRBJ2-6, with a possible D match to TRBD1 (6 bases). The germline CDR1 and CDR2 sequences are SGHTA and FQGNSA. The V gene lost 2 bases and the J gene lost 4 bases, with 15 bases spanning the gap. The CDR3 has 17 amino acids. The CDR3, as DNA: TGTGCCAGCAGCTTACACAGGGTCTTGGGGGGGGCCAACGTCCTGACTTTC. It yields the protein CASSLHRVLGGANVLTF.

The chain joins TRBV10-2 to TRBJ1-2, with D possibly matching TRBD1 (5 bases). CDR3 size: 14 residues. CDR1 and CDR2 (germline): WSHSY, SAAADI. Trimming pared 2 bases from V and 0 bases from J, leaving 7 bases between. CDR3 loop: CASSETGANYGYTF. The CDR3 nucleotides read TGCGCCAGCAGTGAGACAGGAGCTAACTATGGCTACACCTTC.

V gene TRBV7-2 combines with J gene TRBJ1-1, with unresolved D. Trimming removed 1 base at V and 3 bases at J, with 12 bases between. The CDR3 covers 15 residues. Germline lookup yields CDR1 SGHTA and CDR2 FQGNSA. CDR3 protein: CASSLEQRGDTEAFF. In nucleotides, the CDR3 is TGTGCCAGCAGCTTAGAGCAACGGGGAGACACTGAAGCTTTCTTT.

This sequence joins TRBV11-2 and TRBJ2-3; tentative D call: TRBD2 (6 bases). The CDR3 spans 16 residues. CDR1 is SGHAT, CDR2 FQNNGV, per germline. V gave up 5 bases and J gave up 5 bases, with 20 bases separating them. Here the CDR3 reads CASSTTSGTGGDTQYF. The CDR3 DNA reads as TGTGCCAGCAGCACTACTTCCGGGACCGGGGGAGATACGCAGTATTTT.

The chain has TRBV19 and TRBJ2-1; 8 nucleotides agree with TRBD2. V was pared by 4 bases and J by 3 bases, with 2 bases of the junction left unmatched. CDR1 LNHDA and CDR2 SQIVND come from the germline V gene (reference sequence). The CDR3 contains 14 residues. DNA of the CDR3: TGTGCCAGTAGTAAGGGGACTAGCTACAATGAGCAGTTCTTC. This translates into CASSKGTSYNEQFF.

This chain uses TRBV9 with TRBJ2-2; 8 bases align to TRBD2. Per the germline V gene, CDR1 is SGDLS and CDR2 is YYNGEE. The CDR3 covers 18 residues. With V trimmed by 0 bases and J by 0 bases, 7 bases remained unmatched. This CDR3 reads CASSVGGSGASNTGELFF. The CDR3 DNA reads as TGTGCCAGCAGCGTAGGGGGTAGCGGGGCCTCGAACACCGGGGAGCTGTTTTTT.

The chain joins TRBV6-1 to TRBJ2-7; 9 bases agree with TRBD1. CDR3 length: 15 residues. After removal of 6 bases from V and 1 base from J, the junction contained 7 bases not matched to a gene. CDR1 and CDR2 from the germline V gene are MNHNS and SASEGT. CDR3 amino acids: CASRPDRGGSYEQYF. CDR3 DNA: TGTGCCAGCAGACCCGACAGGGGGGGATCCTACGAGCAGTACTTC.

This clone showed up just a few times. The chain is built from TRBV10-3 and TRBJ2-1, with 8 bases that match TRBD2. V was clipped by 4 bases and J by 3 bases; unmatched bases: 5. CDR1 is ENHRY and CDR2 is SYGVKD in the germline V gene. CDR3 length equals 15 residues. The DNA of the CDR3 is TGTGCCATCAGTGGTTCCGGGACTAGCTACAATGAGCAGTTCTTC. Amino acid sequence: CAISGSGTSYNEQFF.